Each of the 2 T cell receptor beta chains below was sequenced from the same sample in a study of early stage breast cancer tumors. The data were produced by immunoSEQ multiplex PCR, yet TCRdb's version contains in-frame clones alone and is incomplete. The table shows roughly 49,000 clones, with around 80% occurring only once. Sequenced sample: blood. The receptors come from a middle-aged person with breast cancer.

The V gene is TRBV19, the J gene TRBJ1-1; 8 nucleotides agree with TRBD1. Trimming removed 6 bases from V and 2 bases from J; junction bases left unmatched: 5. CDR3 length: 14 amino acids. The germline CDR1 and CDR2 sequences are LNHDA and SQIVND (reference sequence). The CDR3 coding sequence is TGTGCCAGTAGCAAAGGGACAGGTAACACTGAAGCTTTCTTT. As protein: CASSKGTGNTEAFF. Filled out from reference TRBV19 and TRBJ1-1, the complete variable domain reads DGGITQSPKYLFRKEGQNVTLSCEQNLNHDAMYWYRQDPGQGLRLIYYSQIVNDFQKGDIAEGYSVSREKKESFPLTVTSAQKNPTAFYLCASSKGTGNTEAFFGQGTRLTVV.

The V call is TRBV27, the J call TRBJ2-7; D is unresolved. This CDR3 comprises 13 residues. Germline V CDR1 and CDR2: MNHEY, SMNVEV (reference sequence). V dropped 0 bases and J dropped 5 bases, with 8 bases sitting between them. The CDR3 reads CASSLSDLNEQYF. CDR3 DNA: TGTGCCAGCAGTTTATCGGATCTCAACGAGCAGTACTTC.